Here is one T cell receptor beta chain with its context. The antigen is not known. Profiled with immunoSEQ multiplex PCR; TCRdb holds only in-frame clones, not every one. The data hold roughly 130,000 clones, with around 90% observed a single time. The data originate from a study of T cell responses to AZD1222 COVID-19 vaccine. Whole-study context: Whether given at about 4 or about 12 weeks, second doses were pooled.

Study observations and caveats: Two AZD1222 doses significantly raised spike-specific TCR breadth and depth over controls. Mostly white British, mostly female donors; authors suggested clonal diversity may be underestimated.

The source was peripheral blood, collected on day 0 of AZD1222 vaccination. The clonotype was recovered from an adult in good health.

CDR3 DNA sequence: TGCGCCAGCAGCTTGGAGCTTTCCTACAATGAGCAGTTCTTC. It encodes CASSLELSYNEQFF. V and J are TRBV5-1 and TRBJ2-1; D is undetermined. The V gene's germline CDR1 is SGHRS and CDR2 YFSETQ. V lost 0 bases and J 1 base, leaving 5 bases between the germline ends. The CDR3 is made up of 14 amino acids.